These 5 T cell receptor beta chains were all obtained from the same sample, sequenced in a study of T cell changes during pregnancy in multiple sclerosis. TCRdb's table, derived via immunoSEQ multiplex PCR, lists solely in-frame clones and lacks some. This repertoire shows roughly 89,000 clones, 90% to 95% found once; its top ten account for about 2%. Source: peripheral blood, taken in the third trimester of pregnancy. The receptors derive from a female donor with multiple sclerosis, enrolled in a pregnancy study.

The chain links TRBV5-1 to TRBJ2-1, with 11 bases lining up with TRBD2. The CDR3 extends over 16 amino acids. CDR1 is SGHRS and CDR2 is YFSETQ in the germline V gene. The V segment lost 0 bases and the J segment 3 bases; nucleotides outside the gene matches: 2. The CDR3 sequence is CASSLVGTSGYNEQFF. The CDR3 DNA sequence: TGCGCCAGCAGCTTGGTGGGGACTAGCGGCTACAATGAGCAGTTCTTC.

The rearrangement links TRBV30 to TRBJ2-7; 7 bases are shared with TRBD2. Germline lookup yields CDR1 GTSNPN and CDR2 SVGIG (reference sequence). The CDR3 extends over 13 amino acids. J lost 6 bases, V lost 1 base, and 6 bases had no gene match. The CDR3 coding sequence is TGTGCCTGGAGTGCGGGACTATGGGCCGAGCAGTACTTC. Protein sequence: CAWSAGLWAEQYF.

The CDR3 spells CASSPDWASEQYF. The CDR3, as DNA: TGTGCCAGCAGTCCGGACTGGGCGAGCGAGCAGTACTTC. The rearrangement links TRBV27 to TRBJ2-7, with D perhaps TRBD2 (5 bases). The length of the CDR3 is 13 residues. The germline V gene has CDR1 MNHEY and CDR2 SMNVEV (reference sequence). The germline V and J ends were trimmed by 5 bases and 6 bases, with 14 bases remaining between them.

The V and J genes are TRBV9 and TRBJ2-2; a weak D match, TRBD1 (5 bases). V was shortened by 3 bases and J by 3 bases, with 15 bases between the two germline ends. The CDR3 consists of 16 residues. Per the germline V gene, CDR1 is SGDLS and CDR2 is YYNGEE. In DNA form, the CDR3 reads TGTGCCAGCAGCGCCGAGGTCAGGGTTGACACCGGGGAGCTGTTTTTT. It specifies CASSAEVRVDTGELFF.

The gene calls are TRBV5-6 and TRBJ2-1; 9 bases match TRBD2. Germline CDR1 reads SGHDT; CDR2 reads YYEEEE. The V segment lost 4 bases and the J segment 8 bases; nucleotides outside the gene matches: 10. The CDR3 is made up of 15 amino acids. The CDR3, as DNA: TGTGCCAGCAGCCTAGGGACTAGCCCGTTCGATGAGCAGTTCTTC. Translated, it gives CASSLGTSPFDEQFF. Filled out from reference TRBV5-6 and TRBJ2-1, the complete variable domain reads DAGVTQSPTHLIKTRGQQVTLRCSPKSGHDTVSWYQQALGQGPQFIFQYYEEEERQRGNFPDRFSGHQFPNYSSELNVNALLLGDSALYLCASSLGTSPFDEQFFGPGTRLTVL.